This T cell receptor beta chain emerged from a study of T-cell memory formation after mild COVID-19. As for the study in general: Largely donor-specific sequence clusters came from a couple of donors. The study, taken as a whole, reports: Contracting clones from day 15 to 85 showed balanced CD4/CD8; later expanders favored CD4+. Shrinking CD4+ clones were chiefly CM and EM; CD8+ ones were chiefly EMRA. Pre-infection memory already had some responding clones, implying cross-reactive memory joined.

Comment on this clonotype: Antigen unknown.

The CDR3 runs 14 residues. The V segment lost 6 bases and the J segment 6 bases; nucleotides outside the gene matches: 10. In germline, CDR1 is MGHDK, CDR2 SYGVNS. One entry per CDR3 protein results from TCRdb running MiXCR on the 5' RACE reads. The repertoire holds tens of thousands of distinct CDR3 sequences, about 7.3% seen once, with 1.4% in the top ten. The sequence was collected from a man between 18 and 35 years old who had mild COVID-19 (a few samples of this study predate the infection). Cell type and time point are not known. The sequencing input was PBMCs or a T cell subset sorted from them (not recorded which). The chain recombines TRBV25-1 with TRBJ1-1, with 7 bases matching TRBD1. CDR3 residues: CASRLTGSGSEAFF. CDR3 DNA sequence: TGTGCCAGCAGGCTGACAGGGTCAGGATCTGAAGCTTTCTTT.